The 7 T cell receptor beta chains in this list originate from one sample, sequenced in a study of blood T cell repertoires in COVID-19. The repertoire was sequenced with immunoSEQ multiplex PCR; TCRdb's copy has only in-frame clones and lacks some. The sample contains some 120,000 clones, around 89% of which appear only once. Sequencing used peripheral blood. The receptor set was obtained from a human donor with acute or convalescent COVID-19. The donor label of this sample is uncertain.

The genes are TRBV29-1 and TRBJ2-5; maybe TRBD1 (6 bases). The ends were cut back, 0 bases at V and 7 bases at J, with 21 bases in the middle. The CDR3 contains 16 residues. Germline CDR1 SQVTM, CDR2 ANQGSEA. CDR3 DNA sequence: TGCAGCGTTGAAGAGAGTGCCGGTACAGGGCCGGCGACCCAGTACTTC. Its translation is CSVEESAGTGPATQYF.

The chain combines TRBV6-2 or TRBV6-3 with TRBJ2-1, with 7 bases that match TRBD2. The CDR3 is 16 amino acids. The germline V gene has CDR1 MNHEY and CDR2 SVGEGT. J lost 3 bases, V lost 5 bases, and 10 bases had no gene match. The CDR3, as DNA: TGTGCCAGCAGTGGCTTAGGGGAGGGCCACTACAATGAGCAGTTCTTC. This codes for CASSGLGEGHYNEQFF.

The chain has TRBV19 and TRBJ1-1; D unresolved. V was clipped by 8 bases and J by 1 base, with 8 bases between them. Per germline, CDR1 LNHDA and CDR2 SQIVND (reference sequence). The CDR3 is made up of 12 amino acids. The CDR3 nucleotides are TGTGCCAGTGCACATCCGAACACTGAAGCTTTCTTT. It is translated as CASAHPNTEAFF.

This clone was seen a handful of times. The chain links TRBV4-2 to TRBJ2-1; 9 bases are shared with TRBD2. Germline values: CDR1 LGHNA, CDR2 YNFKEQ. The V gene end was trimmed by 7 bases and the J gene end by 0 bases; junction bases not matched to a gene: 22. This CDR3 is 21 amino acids long. CDR3 nucleotides: TGTGCCAGCACTCGACACCAGGCTAGCGGGGTGGTGGGGGTCTCCTACAATGAGCAGTTCTTC. The encoded protein is CASTRHQASGVVGVSYNEQFF.

The V call is TRBV15, the J call TRBJ1-1, with D maybe TRBD1 (5 bases). CDR1 is LNHNV and CDR2 is YYDKDF in the germline V gene (reference sequence). The CDR3 is 14 amino acids. With 3 bases removed from V and 4 bases from J, the gap between germline ends came to 12 bases. CDR3 bases: TGTGCCACCAGCAGCAGGGTTACGGGCACTGAAGCTTTCTTT. Amino acid sequence: CATSSRVTGTEAFF.

The table lists this clone with a few counts. The chain recombines TRBV5-1 with TRBJ2-1, with TRBD2 matching 7 bases. The length of the CDR3 is 15 residues. With 4 bases clipped from V and 1 base from J, the junction kept 5 bases outside the gene matches. Germline-derived CDR1 and CDR2 are SGHRS and YFSETQ. CDR3 protein: CASSTQAGSYNEQFF. CDR3 bases: TGCGCCAGCAGCACCCAAGCGGGGTCCTACAATGAGCAGTTCTTC.

The chain uses TRBV27 and TRBJ1-4, with 7 nucleotides matching TRBD1. This CDR3 has 16 amino acids. Germline V gene lookup returns CDR1 MNHEY and CDR2 SMNVEV (reference sequence). J lost 5 bases, V lost 3 bases, and 9 bases had no gene match. The CDR3 here is CASSLRAGGSNEKLFF. Here the CDR3 DNA reads TGTGCCAGCAGTTTGAGGGCAGGGGGGTCAAATGAAAAACTGTTTTTT. Complete variable domain (other parts from reference TRBV27 and TRBJ1-4): EAQVTQNPRYLITVTGKKLTVTCSQNMNHEYMSWYRQDPGLGLRQIYYSMNVEVTDKGDVPEGYKVSRKEKRNFPLILESPSPNQTSLYFCASSLRAGGSNEKLFFGSGTQLSVL.